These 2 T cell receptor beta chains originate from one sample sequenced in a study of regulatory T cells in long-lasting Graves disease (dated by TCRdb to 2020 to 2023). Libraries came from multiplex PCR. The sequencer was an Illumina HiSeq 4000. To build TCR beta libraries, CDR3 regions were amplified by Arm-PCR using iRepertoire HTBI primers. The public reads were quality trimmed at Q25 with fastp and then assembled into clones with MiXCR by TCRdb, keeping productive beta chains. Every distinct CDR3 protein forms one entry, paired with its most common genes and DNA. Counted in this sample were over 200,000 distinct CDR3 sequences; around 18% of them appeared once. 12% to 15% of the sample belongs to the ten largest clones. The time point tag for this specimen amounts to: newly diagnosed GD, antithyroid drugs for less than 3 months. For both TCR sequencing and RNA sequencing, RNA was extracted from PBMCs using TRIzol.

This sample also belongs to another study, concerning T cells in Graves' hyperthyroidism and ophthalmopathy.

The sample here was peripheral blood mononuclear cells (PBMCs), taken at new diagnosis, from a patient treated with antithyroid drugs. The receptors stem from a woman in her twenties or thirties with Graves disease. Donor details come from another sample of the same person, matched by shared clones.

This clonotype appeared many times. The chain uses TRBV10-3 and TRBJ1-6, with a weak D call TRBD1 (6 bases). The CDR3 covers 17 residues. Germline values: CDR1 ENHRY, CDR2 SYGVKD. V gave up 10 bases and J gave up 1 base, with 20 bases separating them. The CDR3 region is CATSRTGIVSYNSPLHF. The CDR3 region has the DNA TGTGCCACCTCACGAACAGGGATCGTATCCTATAATTCACCCCTCCACTTT.

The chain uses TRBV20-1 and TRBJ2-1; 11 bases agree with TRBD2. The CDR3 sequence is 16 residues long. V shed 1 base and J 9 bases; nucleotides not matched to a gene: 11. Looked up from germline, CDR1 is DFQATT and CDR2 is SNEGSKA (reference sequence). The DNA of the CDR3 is TGCAGTGCTAGAGCCCCGCTAGCGGGGGGATTAGGTGAGCAGTTCTTC. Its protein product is CSARAPLAGGLGEQFF.